This T cell receptor beta chain was sequenced in a study of OX40 agonist ivuxolimab in advanced cancers. Assay used: immunoSEQ multiplex PCR; TCRdb lists only in-frame clones, some missing. The table shows tens of thousands of clones, with 82% occurring only once. The ends lost 5 bases at V and 2 bases at J; junction bases unmatched: 3. CDR1 LNHDA and CDR2 SQIVND come from the germline V gene (reference sequence). CDR3 length equals 15 residues. Points from the study as a whole: Averaged across samples, CD8+ T cells carried more expanded clones than CD4+ did.

In the case of this clone: Antigen unknown.

Exclusion of a patient followed from autoimmune disease history or systemic immunosuppression. This chain uses TRBV19 with TRBJ2-3; 11 bases align to TRBD2. This sample comprised CD4+ or CD8+ T cells sorted from blood, obtained in a trial of the OX40 agonist ivuxolimab. This receptor was identified in an adult with an advanced solid tumor such as melanoma, head and neck, liver or kidney cancer. CDR3 sequence reads: CASSSGLADTDTQYF. DNA of the CDR3: TGTGCCAGTAGTTCGGGACTAGCGGACACAGATACGCAGTATTTT.